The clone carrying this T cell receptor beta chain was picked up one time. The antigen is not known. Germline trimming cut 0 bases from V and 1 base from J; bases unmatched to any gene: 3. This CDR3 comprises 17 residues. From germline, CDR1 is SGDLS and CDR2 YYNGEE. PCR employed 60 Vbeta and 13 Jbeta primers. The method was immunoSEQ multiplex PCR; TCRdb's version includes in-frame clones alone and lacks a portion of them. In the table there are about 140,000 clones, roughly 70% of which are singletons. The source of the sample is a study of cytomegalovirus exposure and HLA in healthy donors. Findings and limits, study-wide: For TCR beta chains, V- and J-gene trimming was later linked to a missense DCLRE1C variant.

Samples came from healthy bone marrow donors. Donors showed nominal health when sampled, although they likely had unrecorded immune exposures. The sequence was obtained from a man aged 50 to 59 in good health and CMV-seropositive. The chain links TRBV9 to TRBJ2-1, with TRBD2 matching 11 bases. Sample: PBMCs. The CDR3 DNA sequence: TGTGCCAGCAGCGTAGGGGGACTAGCGGTTTCCTACAATGAGCAGTTCTTC. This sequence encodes CASSVGGLAVSYNEQFF. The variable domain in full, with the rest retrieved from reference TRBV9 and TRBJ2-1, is DSGVTQTPKHLITATGQRVTLRCSPRSGDLSVYWYQQSLDQGLQFLIQYYNGEERAKGNILERFSAQQFPDLHSELNLSSLELGDSALYFCASSVGGLAVSYNEQFFGPGTRLTVL.